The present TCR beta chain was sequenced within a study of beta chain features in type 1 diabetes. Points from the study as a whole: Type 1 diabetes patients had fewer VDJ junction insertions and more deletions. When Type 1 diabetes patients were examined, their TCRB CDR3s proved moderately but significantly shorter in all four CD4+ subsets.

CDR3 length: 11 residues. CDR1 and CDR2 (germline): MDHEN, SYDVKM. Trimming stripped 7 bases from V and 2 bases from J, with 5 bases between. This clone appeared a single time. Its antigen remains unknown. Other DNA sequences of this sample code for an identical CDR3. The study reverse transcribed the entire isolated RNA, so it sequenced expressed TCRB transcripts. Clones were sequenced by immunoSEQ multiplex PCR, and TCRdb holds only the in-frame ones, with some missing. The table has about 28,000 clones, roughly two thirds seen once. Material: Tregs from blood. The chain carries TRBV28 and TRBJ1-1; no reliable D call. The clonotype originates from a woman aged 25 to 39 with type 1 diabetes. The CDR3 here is CASTVNTEAFF. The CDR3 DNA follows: TGTGCCAGCACCGTAAACACTGAAGCTTTCTTT.